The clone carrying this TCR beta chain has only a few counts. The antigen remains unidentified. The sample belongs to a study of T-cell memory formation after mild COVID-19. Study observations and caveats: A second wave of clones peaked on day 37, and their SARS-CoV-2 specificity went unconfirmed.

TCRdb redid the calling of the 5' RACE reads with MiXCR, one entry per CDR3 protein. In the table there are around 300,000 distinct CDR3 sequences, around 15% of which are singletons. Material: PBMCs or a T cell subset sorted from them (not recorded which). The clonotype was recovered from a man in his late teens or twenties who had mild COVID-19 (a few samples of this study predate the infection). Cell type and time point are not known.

Written as DNA, the CDR3 is TGTGCCAGCAGTTGGGACAGGGGGCGCGTCTATGGCTACACCTTC. Amino acid sequence: CASSWDRGRVYGYTF. The chain recombines TRBV28 with TRBJ1-2; 12 bases align to TRBD1. The CDR3 contains 15 residues. Trimming took 4 bases from V and 4 from J; bases not matched to a gene: 4. CDR1 is MDHEN, CDR2 SYDVKM, per germline.